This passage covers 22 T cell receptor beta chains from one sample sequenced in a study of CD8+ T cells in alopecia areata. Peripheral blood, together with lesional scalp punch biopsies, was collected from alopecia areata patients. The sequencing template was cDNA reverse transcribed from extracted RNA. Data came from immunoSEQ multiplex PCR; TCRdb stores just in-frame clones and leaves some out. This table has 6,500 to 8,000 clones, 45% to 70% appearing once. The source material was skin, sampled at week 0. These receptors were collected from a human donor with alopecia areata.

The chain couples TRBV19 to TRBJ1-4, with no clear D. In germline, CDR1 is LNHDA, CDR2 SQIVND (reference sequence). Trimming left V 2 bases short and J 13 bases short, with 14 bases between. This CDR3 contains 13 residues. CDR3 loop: CASSIRVYDRLFF. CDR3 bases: TGTGCCAGTAGTATACGGGTCTACGATAGACTGTTTTTT.

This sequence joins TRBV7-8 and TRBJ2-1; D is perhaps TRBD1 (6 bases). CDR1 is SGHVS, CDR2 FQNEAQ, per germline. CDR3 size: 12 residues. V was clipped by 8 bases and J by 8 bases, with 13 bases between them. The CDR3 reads CASSARGDEQFF. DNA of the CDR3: TGTGCCAGCTCGGCCAGGGGAGATGAGCAGTTCTTC.

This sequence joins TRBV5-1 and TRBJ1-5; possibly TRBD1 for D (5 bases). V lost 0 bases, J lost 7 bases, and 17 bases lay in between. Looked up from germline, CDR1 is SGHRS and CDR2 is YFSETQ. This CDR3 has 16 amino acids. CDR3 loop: CASSLGDASGSQPQHF. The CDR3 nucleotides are TGCGCCAGCAGCTTGGGGGACGCATCAGGGAGCCAGCCCCAGCATTTT. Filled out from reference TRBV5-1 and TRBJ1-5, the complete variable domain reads KAGVTQTPRYLIKTRGQQVTLSCSPISGHRSVSWYQQTPGQGLQFLFEYFSETQRNKGNFPGRFSGRQFSNSRSEMNVSTLELGDSALYLCASSLGDASGSQPQHFGDGTRLSIL.

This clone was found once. This CDR3 is CASSQPNDRGHGYTF. CDR3 coding DNA: TGTGCCAGCAGCCAACCGAACGACAGGGGGCATGGCTACACCTTC. J is TRBJ1-2 and V is TRBV4-2, with 10 bases lining up with TRBD1. Unmatched junction bases numbered 6, after V lost 2 bases and J lost 6 bases. Per germline, CDR1 LGHNA and CDR2 YNFKEQ. This CDR3 is 15 amino acids long.

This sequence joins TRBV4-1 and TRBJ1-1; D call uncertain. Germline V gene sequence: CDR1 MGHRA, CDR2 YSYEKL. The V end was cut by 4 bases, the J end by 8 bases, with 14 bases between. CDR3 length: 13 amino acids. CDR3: CASSPVPGKEAFF. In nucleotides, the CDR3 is TGCGCCAGCAGCCCGGTGCCGGGGAAAGAAGCTTTCTTT.

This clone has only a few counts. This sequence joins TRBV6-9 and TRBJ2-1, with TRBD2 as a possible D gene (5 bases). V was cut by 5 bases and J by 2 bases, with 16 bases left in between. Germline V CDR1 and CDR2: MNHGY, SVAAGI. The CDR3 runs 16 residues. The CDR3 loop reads CASSDRPGVAYNEQFF. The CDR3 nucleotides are TGTGCCAGCAGTGACCGTCCCGGGGTGGCCTACAATGAGCAGTTCTTC.

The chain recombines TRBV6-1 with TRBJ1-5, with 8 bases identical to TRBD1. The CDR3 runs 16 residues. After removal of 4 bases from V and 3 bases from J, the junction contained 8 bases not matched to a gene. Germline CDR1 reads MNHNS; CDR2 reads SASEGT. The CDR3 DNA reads TGTGCCAGCAGTGGTTTTCAGGGGGCCCCCAATCAGCCCCAGCATTTT. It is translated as CASSGFQGAPNQPQHF.

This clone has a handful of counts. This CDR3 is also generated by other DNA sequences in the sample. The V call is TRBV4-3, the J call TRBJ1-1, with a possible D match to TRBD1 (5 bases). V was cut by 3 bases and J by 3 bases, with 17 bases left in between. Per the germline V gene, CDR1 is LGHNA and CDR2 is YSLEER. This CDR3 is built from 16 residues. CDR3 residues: CASSHVGQGDYTEAFF. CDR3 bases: TGCGCCAGCAGCCATGTTGGACAAGGGGACTACACTGAAGCTTTCTTT.

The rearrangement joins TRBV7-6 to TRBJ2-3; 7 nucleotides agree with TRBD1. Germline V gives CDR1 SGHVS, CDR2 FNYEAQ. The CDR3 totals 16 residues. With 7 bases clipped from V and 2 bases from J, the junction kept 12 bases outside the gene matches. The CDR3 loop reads CASKRGPGQSTDTQYF. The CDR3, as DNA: TGTGCCAGCAAAAGGGGCCCGGGACAGTCCACAGATACGCAGTATTTT.

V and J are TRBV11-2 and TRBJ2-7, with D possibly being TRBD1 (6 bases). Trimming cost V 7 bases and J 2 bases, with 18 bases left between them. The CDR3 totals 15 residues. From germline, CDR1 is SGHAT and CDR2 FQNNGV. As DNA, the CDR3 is TGTGCCAGCAATTTAAGCCCGGGACAAGCCTACGAGCAGTACTTC. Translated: CASNLSPGQAYEQYF.

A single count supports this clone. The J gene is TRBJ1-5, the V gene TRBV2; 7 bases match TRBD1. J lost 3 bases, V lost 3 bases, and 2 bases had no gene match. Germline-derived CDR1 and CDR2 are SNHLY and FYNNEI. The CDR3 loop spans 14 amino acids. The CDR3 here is CASSETGFNQPQHF. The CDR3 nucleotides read TGTGCCAGCAGTGAGACAGGGTTCAATCAGCCCCAGCATTTT.

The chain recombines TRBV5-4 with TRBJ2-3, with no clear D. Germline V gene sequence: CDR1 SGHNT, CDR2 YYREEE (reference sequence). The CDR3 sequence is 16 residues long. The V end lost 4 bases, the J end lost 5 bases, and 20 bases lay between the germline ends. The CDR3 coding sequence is TGTGCCAGCAGCCTATACGGAAGGGAAGAAAAAGATACGCAGTATTTT. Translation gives CASSLYGREEKDTQYF.

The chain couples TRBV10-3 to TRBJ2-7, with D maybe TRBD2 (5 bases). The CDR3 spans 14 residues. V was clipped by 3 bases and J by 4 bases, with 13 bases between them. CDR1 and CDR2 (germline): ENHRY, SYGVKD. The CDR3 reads CAISESLEGYEQYF. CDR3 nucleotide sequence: TGTGCCATCAGTGAATCTCTCGAGGGTTACGAGCAGTACTTC.

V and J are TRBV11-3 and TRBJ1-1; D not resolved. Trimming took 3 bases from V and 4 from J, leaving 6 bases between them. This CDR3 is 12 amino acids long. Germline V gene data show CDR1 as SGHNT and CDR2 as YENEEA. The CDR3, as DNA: TGTGCCAGCAGCTTCGGAACCACTGAAGCTTTCTTT. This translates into CASSFGTTEAFF.

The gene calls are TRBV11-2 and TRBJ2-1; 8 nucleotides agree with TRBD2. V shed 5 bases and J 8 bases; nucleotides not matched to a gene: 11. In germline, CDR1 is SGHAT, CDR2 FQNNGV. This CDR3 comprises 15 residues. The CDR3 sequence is CASSPTLLAGDEQFF. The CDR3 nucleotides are TGTGCCAGCAGCCCGACGCTCCTAGCGGGCGATGAGCAGTTCTTC.

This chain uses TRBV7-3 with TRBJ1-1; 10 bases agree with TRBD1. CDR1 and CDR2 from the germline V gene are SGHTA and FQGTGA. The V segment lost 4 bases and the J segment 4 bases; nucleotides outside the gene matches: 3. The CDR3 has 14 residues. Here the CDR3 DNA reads TGTGCCAGCAGCTACGGACAGGGGGGCACTGAAGCTTTCTTT. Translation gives CASSYGQGGTEAFF. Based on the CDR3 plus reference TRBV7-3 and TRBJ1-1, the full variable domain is GAGVSQTPSNKVTEKGKYVELRCDPISGHTALYWYRQSLGQGPEFLIYFQGTGAADDSGLPNDRFFAVRPEGSVSTLKIQRTERGDSAVYLCASSYGQGGTEAFFGQGTRLTVV.

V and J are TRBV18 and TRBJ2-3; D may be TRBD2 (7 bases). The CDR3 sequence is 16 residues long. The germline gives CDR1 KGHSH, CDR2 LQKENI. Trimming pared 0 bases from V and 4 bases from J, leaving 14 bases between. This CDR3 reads CASSPPGGGGADTQYF. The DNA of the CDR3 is TGTGCCAGCTCACCACCCGGAGGAGGGGGGGCAGATACGCAGTATTTT.

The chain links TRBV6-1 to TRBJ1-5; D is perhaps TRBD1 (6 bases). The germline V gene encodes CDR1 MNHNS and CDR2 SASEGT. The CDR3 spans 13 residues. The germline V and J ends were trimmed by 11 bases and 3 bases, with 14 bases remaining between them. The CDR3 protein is CAGAGALNQPQHF. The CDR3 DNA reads TGTGCCGGGGCAGGGGCCCTCAATCAGCCCCAGCATTTT.

The chain's CDR3 is CASSAWGPSTDTQYF. As DNA, the CDR3 is TGTGCCAGCAGCGCCTGGGGGCCTAGCACAGATACGCAGTATTTT. V usage is TRBV14 and J usage is TRBJ2-3, with D tentatively TRBD1 (6 bases). CDR1 and CDR2 from the germline V gene are SGHDN and FVKESK. Trimming removed 5 bases at V and 0 bases at J, with 12 bases between. This CDR3 has 15 amino acids.

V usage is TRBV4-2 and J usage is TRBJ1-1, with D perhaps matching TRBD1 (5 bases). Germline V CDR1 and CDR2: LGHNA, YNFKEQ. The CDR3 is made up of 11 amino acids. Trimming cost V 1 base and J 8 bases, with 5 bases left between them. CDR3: CASSQGGEAFF. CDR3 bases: TGTGCCAGCAGCCAAGGGGGGGAAGCTTTCTTT.

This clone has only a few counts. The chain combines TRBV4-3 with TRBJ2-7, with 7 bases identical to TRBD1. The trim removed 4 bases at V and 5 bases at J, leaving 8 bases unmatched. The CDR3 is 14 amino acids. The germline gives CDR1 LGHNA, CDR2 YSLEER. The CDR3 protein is CASSPGTAPDEQYF. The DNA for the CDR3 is TGCGCCAGCAGCCCCGGGACAGCGCCCGACGAGCAGTACTTC.

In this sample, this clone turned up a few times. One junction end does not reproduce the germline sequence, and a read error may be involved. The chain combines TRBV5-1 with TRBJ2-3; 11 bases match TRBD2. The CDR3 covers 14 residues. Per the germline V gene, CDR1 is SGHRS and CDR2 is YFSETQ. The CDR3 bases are TGTGCCAGCAGCTTGACTAGCGGGACGTATACGCAGTATTTT. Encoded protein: CASSLTSGTYTQYF.